These 7 T cell receptor beta chains share one sample of origin, sequenced in a study of cytomegalovirus exposure and HLA in healthy donors. The PCR employed 60 Vbeta primers together with 13 Jbeta primers. Clones were sequenced by immunoSEQ multiplex PCR, and TCRdb holds only the in-frame ones, with some missing. The sample yields around 140,000 clones, 75% to 90% seen once. The specimen was PBMCs. The receptors were sampled from a woman between 50 and 59 years old in good health and CMV-seropositive.

This CDR3 reads CSVDAGGSGYTF. As DNA, the CDR3 is TGCAGCGTTGACGCCGGGGGGTCTGGCTACACCTTC. The chain couples TRBV29-1 to TRBJ1-2, with D perhaps TRBD1 (5 bases). The germline V gene encodes CDR1 SQVTM and CDR2 ANQGSEA. The ends were cut back, 3 bases at V and 7 bases at J, with 12 bases in the middle. The CDR3 loop spans 12 amino acids. The entire variable domain, with the rest obtained from reference TRBV29-1 and TRBJ1-2, is as follows: SAVISQKPSRDICQRGTSLTIQCQVDSQVTMMFWYRQQPGQSLTLIATANQGSEATYESGFVIDKFPISRPNLTFSTLTVSNMSPEDSSIYLCSVDAGGSGYTFGSGTRLTVV.

The chain carries TRBV6-1 and TRBJ2-7, with D unclear. V was trimmed by 9 bases and J by 4 bases, leaving 10 bases between them. This CDR3 comprises 11 residues. CDR1 and CDR2 from the germline V gene are MNHNS and SASEGT. The CDR3: CARDTMYEQYF. CDR3 coding DNA: TGTGCCAGAGACACGATGTACGAGCAGTACTTC.

The chain couples TRBV7-2 to TRBJ1-2; no definite D call. V was cut by 3 bases and J by 8 bases, with 10 bases left in between. The CDR3 sequence is 12 residues long. Germline V gives CDR1 SGHTA, CDR2 FQGNSA. The chain's CDR3 is CASSLLLKGYTF. Written as DNA, the CDR3 is TGTGCCAGCAGCTTGCTACTCAAGGGCTACACCTTC.

V gene TRBV27 combines with J gene TRBJ2-1; 9 bases agree with TRBD2. Germline-derived CDR1 and CDR2 are MNHEY and SMNVEV (reference sequence). CDR3 size: 17 residues. The V gene end was trimmed by 5 bases and the J gene end by 7 bases; junction bases not matched to a gene: 15. The CDR3 region has the DNA TGTGCCAGCAGTCCGAGGACTAGCGCCAGTGGGTGGAATGAGCAGTTCTTC. The encoded protein is CASSPRTSASGWNEQFF.

V and J are TRBV9 and TRBJ2-1, with D possibly matching TRBD1 (6 bases). The CDR3 is 16 residues long. The V and J ends lost 0 bases and 2 bases respectively, with 12 bases between them. In germline, CDR1 is SGDLS, CDR2 YYNGEE. The CDR3 nucleotides read TGTGCCAGCAGCGTAGTGGGGGCACGTACCTACAATGAGCAGTTCTTC. Translating gives CASSVVGARTYNEQFF.

The gene calls are TRBV5-1 and TRBJ1-2; perhaps TRBD1 as D (6 bases). Looked up from germline, CDR1 is SGHRS and CDR2 is YFSETQ. The CDR3 runs to 14 residues. V was pared by 4 bases and J by 8 bases, with 18 bases between. The CDR3 is CASSARDTLEGYTF. The CDR3 DNA sequence: TGCGCCAGCAGCGCCCGGGACACTCTCGAGGGCTACACCTTC.

V usage is TRBV28 and J usage is TRBJ2-7, with 9 nucleotides matching TRBD2. Germline CDR1 MDHEN, CDR2 SYDVKM. The CDR3 contains 15 residues. J lost 9 bases, V lost 6 bases, and 15 bases had no gene match. CDR3 DNA sequence: TGTGCCAGCAGCACCAGGACTAGCGTGACTGCTCGGCAGTACTTC. Its translation: CASSTRTSVTARQYF.